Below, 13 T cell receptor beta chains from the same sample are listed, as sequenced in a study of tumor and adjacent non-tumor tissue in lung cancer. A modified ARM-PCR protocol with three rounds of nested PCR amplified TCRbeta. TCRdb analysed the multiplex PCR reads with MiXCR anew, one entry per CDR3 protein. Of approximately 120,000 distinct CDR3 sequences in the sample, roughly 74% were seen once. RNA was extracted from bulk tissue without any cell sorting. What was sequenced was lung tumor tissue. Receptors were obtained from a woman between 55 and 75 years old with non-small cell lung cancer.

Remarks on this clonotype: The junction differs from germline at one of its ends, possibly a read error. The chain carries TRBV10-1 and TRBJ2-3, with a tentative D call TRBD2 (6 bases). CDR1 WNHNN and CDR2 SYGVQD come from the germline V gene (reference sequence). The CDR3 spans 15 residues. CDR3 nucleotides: TGCGCCAGCAGTGAGGAGGAACTAGCCGCGGATATGCAGTATTTT. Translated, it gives CASSEEELAADMQYF.

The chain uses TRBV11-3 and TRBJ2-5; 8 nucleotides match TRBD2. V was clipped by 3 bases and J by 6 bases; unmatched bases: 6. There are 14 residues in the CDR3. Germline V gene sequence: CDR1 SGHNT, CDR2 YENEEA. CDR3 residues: CASSLATSAKTQYF. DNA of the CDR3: TGTGCCAGCAGCTTGGCGACTAGCGCGAAGACCCAGTACTTC.

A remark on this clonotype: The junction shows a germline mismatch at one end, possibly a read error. CDR3 sequence reads: CSALPRTGEYERYF. The CDR3 coding sequence is TGCAGCGCTTTGCCTAGGACGGGTGAATACGAGCGGTACTTC. V gene TRBV20-1 combines with J gene TRBJ2-7; unclear D gene. This CDR3 contains 14 residues. Germline V lookup: CDR1 DFQATT, CDR2 SNEGSKA (reference sequence).

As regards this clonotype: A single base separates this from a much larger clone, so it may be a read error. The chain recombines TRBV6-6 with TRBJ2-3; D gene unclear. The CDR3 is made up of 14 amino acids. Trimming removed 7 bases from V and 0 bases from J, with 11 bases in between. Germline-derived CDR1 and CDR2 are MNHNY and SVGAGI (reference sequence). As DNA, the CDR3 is TGTGCCAGCAAGGGTATCGCTAGCACAGATACGCAGTATTTT. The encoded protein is CASKGIASTDTQYF.

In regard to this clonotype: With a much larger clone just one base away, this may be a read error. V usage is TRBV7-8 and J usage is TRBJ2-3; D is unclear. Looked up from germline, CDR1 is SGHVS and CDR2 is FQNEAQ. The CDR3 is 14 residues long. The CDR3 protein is CANSWRIMTDTQYF. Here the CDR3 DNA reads TGTGCCAACAGCTGGAGAATAATGACAGATACGCAGTATTTT.

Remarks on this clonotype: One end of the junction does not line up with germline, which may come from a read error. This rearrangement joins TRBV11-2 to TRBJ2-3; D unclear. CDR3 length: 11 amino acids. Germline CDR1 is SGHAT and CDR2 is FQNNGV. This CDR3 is CANSLTDAQFF. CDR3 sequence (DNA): TGTGCCAACAGCTTAACTGATGCGCAGTTTTTT.

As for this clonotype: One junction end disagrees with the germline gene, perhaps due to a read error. The DNA for the CDR3 is TGTGTCAGCAGTTCAGCGGGGGGCAGGTACACAGATACGCAGTATTTT. Translated, it gives CVSSSAGGRYTDTQYF. The chain carries TRBV28 and TRBJ2-3; TRBD2 matches at 9 bases. Germline lookup yields CDR1 MDHEN and CDR2 SYDVKM. The CDR3 is made up of 16 amino acids. The entire variable domain, with the rest obtained from reference TRBV28 and TRBJ2-3, is as follows: DVKVTQSSRYLVKRTGEKVFLECVQDMDHENMFWYRQDPGLGLRLIYFSYDVKMKEKGDIPEGYSVSREKKERFSLILESASTNQTSMYLCVSSSAGGRYTDTQYFGPGTRLTVL.

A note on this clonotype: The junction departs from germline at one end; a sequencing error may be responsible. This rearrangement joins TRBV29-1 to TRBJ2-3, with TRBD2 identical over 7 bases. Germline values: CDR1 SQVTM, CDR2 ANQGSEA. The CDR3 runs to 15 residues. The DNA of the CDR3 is TGCAGCGTAGCCTTCCTAGCGGCTAGCATAGATACACAGTATTTT. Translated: CSVAFLAASIDTQYF.

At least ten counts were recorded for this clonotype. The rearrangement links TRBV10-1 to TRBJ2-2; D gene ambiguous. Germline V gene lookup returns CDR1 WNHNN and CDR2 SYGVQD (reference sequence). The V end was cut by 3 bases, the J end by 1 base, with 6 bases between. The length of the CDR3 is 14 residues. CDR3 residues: CASSERQNTGELFF. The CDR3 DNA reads TGCGCCAGCAGTGAACGGCAGAACACCGGGGAGCTGTTTTTT.

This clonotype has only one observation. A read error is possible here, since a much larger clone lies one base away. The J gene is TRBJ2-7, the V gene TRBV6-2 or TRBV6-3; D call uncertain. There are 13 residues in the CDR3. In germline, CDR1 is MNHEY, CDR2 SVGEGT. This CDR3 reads CASCLSLLYEQCF. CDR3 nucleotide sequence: TGTGCCAGCTGCTTAAGTTTACTGTACGAGCAGTGCTTC.

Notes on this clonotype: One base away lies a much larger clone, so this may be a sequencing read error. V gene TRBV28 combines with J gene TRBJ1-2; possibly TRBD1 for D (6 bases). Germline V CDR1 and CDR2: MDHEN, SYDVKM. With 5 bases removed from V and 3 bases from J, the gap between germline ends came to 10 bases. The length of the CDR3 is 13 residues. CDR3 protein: CASSIGQYYGYTF. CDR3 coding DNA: TGTGCCAGCAGTATCGGACAGTACTATGGCTACACCTTC.

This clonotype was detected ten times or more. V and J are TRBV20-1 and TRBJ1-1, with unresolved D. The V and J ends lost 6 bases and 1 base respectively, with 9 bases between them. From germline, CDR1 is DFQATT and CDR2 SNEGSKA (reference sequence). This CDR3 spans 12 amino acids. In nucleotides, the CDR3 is TGCAGTGCGAGCCAGAGGAACACTGAAGCTTTCTTT. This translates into CSASQRNTEAFF.

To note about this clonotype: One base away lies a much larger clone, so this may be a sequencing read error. CDR3 loop: CASSQESRRDYGYTF. DNA of the CDR3: TGCGCCAGCAGCCAAGAGTCCAGGAGGGACTATGGCTACACCTTC. The chain joins TRBV4-3 to TRBJ1-2; D is undetermined. The CDR3 sequence is 15 residues long. Deletions cut 0 bases from V and 3 bases from J, with 11 bases between. Germline V gives CDR1 LGHNA, CDR2 YSLEER.